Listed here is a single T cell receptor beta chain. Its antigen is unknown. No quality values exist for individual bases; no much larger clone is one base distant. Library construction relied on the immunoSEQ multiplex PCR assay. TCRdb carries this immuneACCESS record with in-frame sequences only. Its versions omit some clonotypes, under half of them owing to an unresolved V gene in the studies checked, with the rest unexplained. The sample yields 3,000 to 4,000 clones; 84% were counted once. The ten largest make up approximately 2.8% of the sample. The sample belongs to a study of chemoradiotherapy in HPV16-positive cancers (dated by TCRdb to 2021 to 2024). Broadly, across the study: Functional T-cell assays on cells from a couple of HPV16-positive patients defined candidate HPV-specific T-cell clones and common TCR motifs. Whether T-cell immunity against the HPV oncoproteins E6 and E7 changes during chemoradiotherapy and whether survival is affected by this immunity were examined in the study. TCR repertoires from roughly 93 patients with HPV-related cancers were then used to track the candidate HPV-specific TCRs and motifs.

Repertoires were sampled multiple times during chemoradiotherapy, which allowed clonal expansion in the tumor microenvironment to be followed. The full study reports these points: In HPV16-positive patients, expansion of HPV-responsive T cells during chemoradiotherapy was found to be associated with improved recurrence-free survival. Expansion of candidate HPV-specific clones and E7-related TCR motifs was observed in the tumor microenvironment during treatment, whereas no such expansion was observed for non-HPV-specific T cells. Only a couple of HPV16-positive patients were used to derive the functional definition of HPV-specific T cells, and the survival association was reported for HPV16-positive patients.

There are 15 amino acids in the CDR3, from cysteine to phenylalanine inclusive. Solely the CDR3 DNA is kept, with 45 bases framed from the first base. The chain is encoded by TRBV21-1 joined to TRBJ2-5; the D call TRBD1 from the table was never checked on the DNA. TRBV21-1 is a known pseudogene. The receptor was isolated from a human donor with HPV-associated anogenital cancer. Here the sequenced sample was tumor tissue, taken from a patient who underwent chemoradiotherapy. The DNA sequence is TGTGCCAGCAGCAAAGTTAGGGGGCGCGTGGAGACCCAGTACTTC. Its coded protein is CASSKVRGRVETQYF.